The 5 T cell receptor beta chains reported below all come from one sample, sequenced in a study of blood T cells in healthy people across ages. Together with a sample-barcoded 5' primer, a J-beta primer mix was included in a second PCR lasting about 7 to 11 cycles. MiXCR was run by TCRdb on the 5' RACE reads, yielding one entry per CDR3 protein. The sample records around 1.5 million distinct CDR3 sequences, around 36% being singletons. Sample: blood. The receptors were gathered from a woman aged 25-40 years in good health.

This clonotype has just a few counts. The chain combines TRBV20-1 with TRBJ2-7, with D perhaps matching TRBD1 (6 bases). The CDR3 is made up of 14 amino acids. Germline assignment: CDR1 DFQATT and CDR2 SNEGSKA (reference sequence). V was shortened by 0 bases and J by 1 base, with 10 bases between the two germline ends. In DNA form, the CDR3 reads TGCAGTGCTAGAGACAGGGGAAGGTCCTACGAGCAGTACTTC. Translated: CSARDRGRSYEQYF.

The V call is TRBV27, the J call TRBJ2-1; D perhaps matches TRBD1 (5 bases). The CDR3 loop spans 16 amino acids. The germline V gene encodes CDR1 MNHEY and CDR2 SMNVEV (reference sequence). Between the trimmed V and J ends, which lost 2 bases and 3 bases, there was a span of 14 bases. CDR3 bases: TGTGCCAGCAGTTTAAGGGGCATGGGCCGCTACAATGAGCAGTTCTTC. Amino acid sequence: CASSLRGMGRYNEQFF.

The chain is built from TRBV27 and TRBJ1-2; D possibly corresponds to TRBD1 (5 bases). Germline V gene sequence: CDR1 MNHEY, CDR2 SMNVEV (reference sequence). The CDR3 has 15 residues. Trimming stripped 4 bases from V and 2 bases from J, with 14 bases between. The CDR3 DNA reads TGTGCCAGCAGTTATGGGGCCGGCAGGAACTATGGCTACACCTTC. It codes for CASSYGAGRNYGYTF.

The chain joins TRBV29-1 to TRBJ1-1; D gene ambiguous. The V gene's germline CDR1 is SQVTM and CDR2 ANQGSEA. V was trimmed by 0 bases and J by 4 bases, leaving 6 bases between them. This CDR3 contains 12 residues. The chain's CDR3 is CSVEEYSTEAFF. CDR3 DNA sequence: TGCAGCGTTGAAGAGTATTCCACTGAAGCTTTCTTT.

This clonotype occurred many times. J is TRBJ2-1 and V is TRBV7-2; no clear D gene. The V and J ends lost 5 bases and 4 bases respectively, with 12 bases between them. Germline lookup yields CDR1 SGHTA and CDR2 FQGNSA. The CDR3 is 14 amino acids. The DNA of the CDR3 is TGTGCCAGCAGCCTGCCGGACCAATACAATGAGCAGTTCTTC. Translating gives CASSLPDQYNEQFF.